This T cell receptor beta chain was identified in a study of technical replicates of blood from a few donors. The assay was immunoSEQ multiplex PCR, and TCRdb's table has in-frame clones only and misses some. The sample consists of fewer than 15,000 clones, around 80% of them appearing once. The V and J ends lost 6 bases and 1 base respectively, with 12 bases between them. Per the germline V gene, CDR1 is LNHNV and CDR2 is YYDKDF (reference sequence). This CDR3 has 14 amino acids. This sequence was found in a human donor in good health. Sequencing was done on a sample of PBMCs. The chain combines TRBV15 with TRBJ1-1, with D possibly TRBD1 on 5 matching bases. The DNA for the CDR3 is TGTGCCACCAGGGAAGGAGGGGAGAACACTGAAGCTTTCTTT. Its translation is CATREGGENTEAFF.